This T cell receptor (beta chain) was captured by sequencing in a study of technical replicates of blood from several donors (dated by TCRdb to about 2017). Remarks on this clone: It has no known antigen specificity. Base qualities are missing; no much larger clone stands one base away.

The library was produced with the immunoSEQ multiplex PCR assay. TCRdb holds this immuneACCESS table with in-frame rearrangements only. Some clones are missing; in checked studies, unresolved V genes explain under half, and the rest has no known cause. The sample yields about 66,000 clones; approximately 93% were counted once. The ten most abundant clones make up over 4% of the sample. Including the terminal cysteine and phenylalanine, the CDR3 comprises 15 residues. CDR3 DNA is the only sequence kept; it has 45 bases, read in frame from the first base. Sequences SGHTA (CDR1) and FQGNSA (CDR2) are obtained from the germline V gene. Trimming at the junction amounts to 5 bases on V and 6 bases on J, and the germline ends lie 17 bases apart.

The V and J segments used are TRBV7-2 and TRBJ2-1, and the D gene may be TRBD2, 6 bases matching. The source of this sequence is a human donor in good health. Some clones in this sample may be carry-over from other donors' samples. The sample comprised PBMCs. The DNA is TGTGCCAGCAGCCCAGTGGGGACTTCCCGCAATGAGCAGTTCTTC. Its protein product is CASSPVGTSRNEQFF.